This T cell receptor (beta chain) was profiled in a study of chemoradiotherapy in HPV16-positive cancers. Points from the study as a whole: During treatment, candidate HPV-specific clones and E7-related motifs expanded in tumor. In HPV16-positive patients, HPV-responsive T-cell expansion tracked better recurrence-free survival. Only a couple of HPV16-positive patients supplied the functional HPV-specificity definition.

For this clone: Its antigen is unidentified.

Assay: immunoSEQ multiplex PCR; the TCRdb copy retains only in-frame clones and omits some. The repertoire has 7,500 to 10,000 clones, roughly 72% of them found once; the top ten carry around 7.4%. The germline V gene encodes CDR1 MNHNY and CDR2 SVGAGI (reference sequence). Trimming took 2 bases from V and 4 from J, leaving 11 bases between them. The CDR3 length is 14 residues. Repeated repertoire sampling spanned the course of chemoradiotherapy. This sequence originates from a human donor with HPV-associated anogenital cancer. The chain couples TRBV6-6 to TRBJ1-2; the D gene is possibly TRBD1 (5 bases). Sample collection occurred from a patient who underwent chemoradiotherapy. CDR3 DNA: TGTGCCAGCAGTTACACCCCTAGGGGCTATGGCTACACCTTC. Protein sequence: CASSYTPRGYGYTF.